The clone carrying this T cell receptor beta chain was detected ten times or more. These data belong to a study of HIV-infected patients and healthy controls. TCRdb reanalysed the 5' RACE reads using MiXCR and keeps one entry per CDR3 protein. The data contain some 17,000 distinct CDR3 sequences, over 15% of them singletons. The clonotype originates from a human donor in good health. The sample was CD8+ T cells from blood.

The CDR3 reads CASSLFGQGPDEQYF. CDR3 DNA sequence: TGTGCCAGCAGTTTATTTGGACAGGGTCCGGACGAGCAGTACTTC. The V and J genes are TRBV27 and TRBJ2-7; 8 nucleotides line up with TRBD1. Germline-derived CDR1 and CDR2 are MNHEY and SMNVEV (reference sequence). The CDR3 covers 15 residues. The junction had 7 bases not matched to a gene; V was cut back by 1 base and J by 5 bases.